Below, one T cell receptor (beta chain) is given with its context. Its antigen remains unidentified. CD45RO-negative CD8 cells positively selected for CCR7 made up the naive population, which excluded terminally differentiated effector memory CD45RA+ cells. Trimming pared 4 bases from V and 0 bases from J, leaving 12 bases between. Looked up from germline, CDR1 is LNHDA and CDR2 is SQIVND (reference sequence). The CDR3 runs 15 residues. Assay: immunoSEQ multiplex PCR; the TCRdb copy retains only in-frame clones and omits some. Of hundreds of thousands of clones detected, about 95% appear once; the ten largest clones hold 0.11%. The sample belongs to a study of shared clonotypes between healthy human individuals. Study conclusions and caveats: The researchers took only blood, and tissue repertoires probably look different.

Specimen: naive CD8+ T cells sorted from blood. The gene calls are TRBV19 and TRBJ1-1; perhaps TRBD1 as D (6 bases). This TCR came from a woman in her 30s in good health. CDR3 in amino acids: CASSTTRDMNTEAFF. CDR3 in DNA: TGTGCCAGTAGTACAACCAGGGACATGAACACTGAAGCTTTCTTT.